A single sample gave rise to the 25 T cell receptor beta chains below, sequenced in a study of shared clonotypes between healthy human individuals. Cells designated naive CD8 were CD45RO-negative and were positively selected for CCR7, with terminally differentiated effector memory CD45RA+ cells excluded. Libraries were prepared by immunoSEQ multiplex PCR; TCRdb keeps only in-frame clonotypes and omits some of them. Of 1.5 million to 2.5 million clones in the sample, less than 95% were seen once. The sample taken for sequencing was naive CD8+ T cells sorted from blood. The receptors here all came from a man aged 18 to 29 in good health.

A single count supports this clone. The CDR3 loop is CASSEQGGDGYTF. As DNA, the CDR3 is TGTGCCAGCAGTGAACAAGGGGGTGATGGCTACACCTTC. The chain carries TRBV6-1 and TRBJ1-2, with D maybe TRBD1 (6 bases). Germline CDR1 is MNHNS and CDR2 is SASEGT. The CDR3 is made up of 13 amino acids. V dropped 2 bases and J dropped 6 bases, with 10 bases sitting between them.

J is TRBJ2-2 and V is TRBV9, with 10 bases lining up with TRBD2. V lost 0 bases to trimming and J lost 8 bases; unmatched junction nucleotides: 4. Germline V gene lookup returns CDR1 SGDLS and CDR2 YYNGEE. The CDR3 is 15 amino acids. CDR3 amino acids: CASSVESSGRGELFF. CDR3 in DNA: TGTGCCAGCAGCGTAGAGAGTAGCGGGAGGGGGGAGCTGTTTTTT.

This sequence joins TRBV4-1 and TRBJ1-1; 8 bases are a match to TRBD1. The CDR3 extends over 15 amino acids. The ends lost 6 bases at V and 3 bases at J; junction bases unmatched: 9. Germline assignment: CDR1 MGHRA and CDR2 YSYEKL. This chain's CDR3 is CASRPRTGLDTEAFF. The CDR3 bases are TGCGCCAGCAGGCCTCGGACAGGGTTGGACACTGAAGCTTTCTTT.

V usage is TRBV7-6 and J usage is TRBJ2-3, with 7 bases identical to TRBD2. V dropped 1 base and J dropped 2; count of bases not matched to a gene: 9. The germline CDR1 and CDR2 sequences are SGHVS and FNYEAQ. CDR3 length: 17 amino acids. CDR3 nucleotide sequence: TGTGCCAGCAGCTTAGAATCGGCGGGAGCTTCCACAGATACGCAGTATTTT. This gives the protein CASSLESAGASTDTQYF.

The chain is built from TRBV5-4 and TRBJ2-7; perhaps TRBD2 as D (6 bases). The V end lost 0 bases, the J end lost 6 bases, and 13 bases lay between the germline ends. The CDR3 consists of 14 residues. Germline lookup yields CDR1 SGHNT and CDR2 YYREEE (reference sequence). The CDR3 sequence: CASSLGETSREQYF. The CDR3 DNA follows: TGTGCCAGCAGCTTGGGCGAAACTAGCCGCGAGCAGTACTTC. Combining the CDR3 with reference TRBV5-4 and TRBJ2-7 gives the whole variable domain ETGVTQSPTHLIKTRGQQVTLRCSSQSGHNTVSWYQQALGQGPQFIFQYYREEENGRGNFPPRFSGLQFPNYSSELNVNALELDDSALYLCASSLGETSREQYFGPGTRLTVT.

The gene calls are TRBV27 and TRBJ2-7; D gene uncertain. V was pared by 6 bases and J by 6 bases, with 15 bases between. Germline V CDR1 and CDR2: MNHEY, SMNVEV (reference sequence). This CDR3 has 13 amino acids. The CDR3 loop reads CASRGTKGGEQYF. CDR3 DNA: TGTGCCAGCAGGGGTACGAAGGGTGGCGAGCAGTACTTC.

This clone was seen once. V gene TRBV28 combines with J gene TRBJ2-1; 13 bases match TRBD2. J was trimmed by 6 bases and V by 10 bases; bases with no gene match: 9. The CDR3 length is 15 residues. The germline V gene encodes CDR1 MDHEN and CDR2 SYDVKM. The CDR3 nucleotides are TGTGCCACCGCAGGAACTAGCGGGGGGGCCAATGAGCAGTTCTTC. Encoded protein: CATAGTSGGANEQFF.

CDR3 amino acids: CASSHRGPTYEQYF. In DNA form, the CDR3 reads TGTGCCAGCAGCCACAGGGGCCCGACCTACGAGCAGTACTTC. This chain links TRBV27 with TRBJ2-7; TRBD1 matches at 7 bases. With 6 bases clipped from V and 2 bases from J, the junction kept 7 bases outside the gene matches. Germline CDR1 reads MNHEY; CDR2 reads SMNVEV (reference sequence). The CDR3 runs 14 residues.

V usage is TRBV27 and J usage is TRBJ2-7; D is possibly TRBD2 (5 bases). This CDR3 is 16 amino acids long. Trimming stripped 3 bases from V and 0 bases from J, with 15 bases between. From germline, CDR1 is MNHEY and CDR2 SMNVEV (reference sequence). CDR3 coding DNA: TGTGCCAGCAGTTTCCTGGGGAGTCGGAACTCCTACGAGCAGTACTTC. Protein: CASSFLGSRNSYEQYF.

The chain joins TRBV2 to TRBJ2-5; D is ambiguous. The CDR3 covers 12 residues. Trimming removed 6 bases from V and 5 bases from J, with 10 bases in between. Germline-derived CDR1 and CDR2 are SNHLY and FYNNEI. The CDR3 DNA reads as TGTGCCAGCAGGGGGATGCAGGAGACCCAGTACTTC. This gives the protein CASRGMQETQYF.

The chain is built from TRBV4-3 and TRBJ2-1; 13 nucleotides match TRBD2. Germline loops: CDR1 LGHNA, CDR2 YSLEER. The CDR3 has 17 amino acids. V lost 1 base, J lost 3 bases, and 3 bases stayed unmatched. The CDR3 loop is CASSQGTSGSVYNEQFF. DNA for the CDR3: TGCGCCAGCAGCCAAGGGACTAGCGGGAGTGTCTACAATGAGCAGTTCTTC.

This clone was picked up one time. V is TRBV5-1 and J is TRBJ2-5; D might be TRBD1 (6 bases). Trimming removed 1 base from V and 0 bases from J, with 16 bases in between. Germline V gene sequence: CDR1 SGHRS, CDR2 YFSETQ. CDR3 size: 17 residues. The CDR3 sequence: CASSLTGMVMYQETQYF. CDR3 in DNA: TGCGCCAGCAGCTTGACAGGGATGGTGATGTACCAAGAGACCCAGTACTTC.

The chain has TRBV6-4 and TRBJ2-5; 9 nucleotides match TRBD2. Per germline, CDR1 MRHNA and CDR2 SNTAGT. This CDR3 contains 16 residues. J gave up 4 bases and V 6 bases, and 12 bases lay outside the gene matches. The CDR3 DNA reads TGTGCCAGCAGCAACGGGCGGGAGGGAGAGGGAGAGACCCAGTACTTC. Translation: CASSNGREGEGETQYF.

This rearrangement joins TRBV5-8 to TRBJ2-3; unclear D gene. V was clipped by 0 bases and J by 0 bases, with 11 bases between them. Germline CDR1 SGHTS, CDR2 YDEGEE. The CDR3 loop spans 16 amino acids. CDR3 region: CASSLGPAPSTDTQYF. CDR3 DNA sequence: TGTGCCAGCAGCTTGGGGCCAGCACCTAGCACAGATACGCAGTATTTT.

V usage is TRBV28 and J usage is TRBJ2-7; TRBD2 might be the D (6 bases). V was pared by 5 bases and J by 0 bases, with 11 bases between. CDR3 length: 14 amino acids. Germline CDR1 reads MDHEN; CDR2 reads SYDVKM. The CDR3 nucleotides read TGTGCCAGCAGTCTTAGCGGTAACTCCTACGAGCAGTACTTC. Amino acids: CASSLSGNSYEQYF.

The chain recombines TRBV6-1 with TRBJ2-7; possible D gene TRBD2, 6 bases. The CDR3 spans 15 residues. The germline V gene has CDR1 MNHNS and CDR2 SASEGT. V dropped 2 bases and J dropped 6 bases, with 17 bases sitting between them. CDR3 region: CASSEPILVGGEQYF. As DNA, the CDR3 is TGTGCCAGCAGTGAACCGATCTTGGTGGGGGGCGAGCAGTACTTC.

The gene calls are TRBV29-1 and TRBJ2-7, with 9 bases that match TRBD1. The CDR3 has 12 amino acids. Germline V gene data show CDR1 as SQVTM and CDR2 as ANQGSEA. J lost 5 bases, V lost 6 bases, and 5 bases had no gene match. The CDR3 DNA follows: TGCAGCGTGAGGGGACAGGGCCACGAGCAGTACTTC. Its protein product is CSVRGQGHEQYF.

As to this clone: This sample includes further DNA sequences coding for the same CDR3. V and J are TRBV7-9 and TRBJ2-7; the D is unclear. Germline CDR1 SEHNR, CDR2 FQNEAQ (reference sequence). The CDR3 totals 12 residues. V was trimmed by 6 bases and J by 4 bases, leaving 10 bases between them. CDR3 DNA sequence: TGTGCCAGCAGTCAAGCAGTTTACGAGCAGTACTTC. Translated: CASSQAVYEQYF. Full variable domain (missing parts from reference TRBV7-9 and TRBJ2-7): DTGVSQNPRHKITKRGQNVTFRCDPISEHNRLYWYRQTLGQGPEFLTYFQNEAQLEKSRLLSDRFSAERPKGSFSTLEIQRTEQGDSAMYLCASSQAVYEQYFGPGTRLTVT.

V is TRBV18 and J is TRBJ2-7; 8 bases align to TRBD2. V lost 5 bases and J lost 1; bases outside the gene matches: 10. This CDR3 region has 16 residues. Germline CDR1 reads KGHSH; CDR2 reads LQKENI. The CDR3 here is CASSDPLPSGSYEQYF. The CDR3 DNA follows: TGTGCCAGCTCAGATCCCCTGCCTAGCGGGTCCTACGAGCAGTACTTC.

The rearrangement uses TRBV14 and TRBJ2-7, with 9 bases identical to TRBD1. Losses at the gene ends were 4 bases for V and 5 bases for J; bases not matched to a gene: 3. The CDR3 spans 13 residues. Germline assignment: CDR1 SGHDN and CDR2 FVKESK. The CDR3 here is CASSPGQGNEQYF. In DNA, the CDR3 is TGTGCCAGCAGCCCCGGACAGGGGAACGAGCAGTACTTC.

Concerning this clone: The same CDR3 arises from other DNA sequences in this sample as well. The chain carries TRBV5-6 and TRBJ2-5; 10 nucleotides align to TRBD2. Per germline, CDR1 SGHDT and CDR2 YYEEEE. The CDR3 runs to 14 residues. Losses at the gene ends were 1 base for V and 5 bases for J; bases not matched to a gene: 2. The CDR3 DNA is TGTGCCAGCAGCTTGAGCGGGGGGGCCGAGACCCAGTACTTC. Translating it yields CASSLSGGAETQYF.

Comment on this clone: The same CDR3 can be traced to other DNA sequences in this sample. V gene TRBV6-1 combines with J gene TRBJ2-1; unclear D gene. Germline V gives CDR1 MNHNS, CDR2 SASEGT. CDR3 size: 13 residues. V lost 1 base, J lost 4 bases, and 5 bases lay in between. In DNA, the CDR3 is TGTGCCAGCAGTGAAGACTCGTACAATGAGCAGTTCTTC. Translating gives CASSEDSYNEQFF.

The CDR3 sequence: CASSLMGTTSPGEQYF. CDR3 DNA: TGTGCCAGCAGCTTAATGGGGACTACATCTCCTGGCGAGCAGTACTTC. The chain joins TRBV7-3 to TRBJ2-7; 7 bases agree with TRBD2. The CDR3 spans 16 residues. Per the germline V gene, CDR1 is SGHTA and CDR2 is FQGTGA. With 1 base clipped from V and 6 bases from J, the junction kept 12 bases outside the gene matches.

This chain uses TRBV7-9 with TRBJ2-7; D remains ambiguous. The germline V gene has CDR1 SEHNR and CDR2 FQNEAQ (reference sequence). V lost 5 bases and J 2 bases, leaving 19 bases between the germline ends. This CDR3 has 16 residues. The CDR3 protein is CASSHQGSVYPYEQYF. CDR3 DNA: TGTGCCAGCAGCCATCAAGGAAGCGTATACCCCTACGAGCAGTACTTC.

The genes are TRBV10-2 and TRBJ2-1; D remains ambiguous. V lost 8 bases and J lost 0, with 11 bases in between. The CDR3 totals 14 residues. Germline CDR1 and CDR2: WSHSY and SAAADI. DNA for the CDR3: TGCGCCAGCGCTACACTGAGCTCCTACAATGAGCAGTTCTTC. This encodes CASATLSSYNEQFF.